The T cell receptor (beta chain) under discussion was sequenced for a study of CD8+CD57+ T cells in acquired aplastic anemia. V lost 2 bases and J 6 bases, leaving 19 bases between the germline ends. This CDR3 has 16 residues. Germline values: CDR1 SGDLS, CDR2 YYNGEE. Patients who underwent sequencing had shown CD8+CD57+ cell expansion by flow cytometry. The use of genomic DNA as template underpinned the TCR beta VDJ and CDR3 profiling. A single record per CDR3 protein comes from TCRdb applying MiXCR to the reads. The data hold hundreds of thousands of distinct CDR3 sequences, with approximately 57% observed a single time.

This clonotype was sampled from a human donor with aplastic anemia. V and J are TRBV9 and TRBJ2-3; weak D call: TRBD2 (7 bases). Material: sorted CD4+, CD8+, or CD8+CD57+ T cells (not recorded which) from PBMCs. CDR3 DNA: TGTGCCAGCAGCGTGGGGGCCGGGACTACCGTGGATACGCAGTATTTT. This gives the protein CASSVGAGTTVDTQYF.